What follows are 20 T cell receptor beta chains derived from one specimen sequenced in a study of blood T cell repertoires in COVID-19 (dated by TCRdb to the early 2020s). Libraries were built with the immunoSEQ multiplex PCR assay. In TCRdb, the immuneACCESS table is reduced to in-frame sequences with V and J assigned. These tables do not hold every clone; where another copy was compared, an unresolved V gene accounts for under half, and the others remain unexplained. Here the sample has 230,000 or so clones; roughly 89% occur a single time. The ten largest clonotypes hold more than 3.5% of the sample. The sequencing input was PBMCs or T cells enriched from blood (not recorded which). The receptor source for this set is a woman between 35 and 50 years old with acute COVID-19.

The V and J genes are TRBV14 and TRBJ1-4; TRBD1 might be the D (5 bases). V was clipped by 2 bases and J by 8 bases, with 6 bases between them. Germline lookup yields CDR1 SGHDN and CDR2 FVKESK. CDR3 size: 12 residues. In DNA, the CDR3 is TGTGCCAGCAGCCAACGGGGGGAAAAACTGTTTTTT. Translated: CASSQRGEKLFF.

CDR3 region: CASSPHGSAQETQYF. In DNA, the CDR3 is TGTGCCAGCAGCCCCCACGGCAGCGCTCAAGAGACCCAGTACTTC. The rearrangement joins TRBV7-8 to TRBJ2-5; the D is unclear. CDR3 size: 15 residues. V lost 5 bases to trimming and J lost 2 bases, with 15 bases between them. CDR1 and CDR2 (germline): SGHVS, FQNEAQ.

CDR3 sequence reads: CASSLGQGSTEAFF. Written as DNA, the CDR3 is TGTGCCAGCAGCCTGGGACAGGGGAGCACTGAAGCTTTCTTT. This chain connects TRBV5-5 to TRBJ1-1; 10 nucleotides line up with TRBD1. CDR1 SGHKS and CDR2 YYEKEE come from the germline V gene (reference sequence). The CDR3 loop spans 14 amino acids. Losses at the gene ends were 4 bases for V and 4 bases for J; bases not matched to a gene: 4.

This chain connects TRBV2 to TRBJ2-1; TRBD2 matches 9 bases. Germline assignment: CDR1 SNHLY and CDR2 FYNNEI. J gave up 9 bases and V 5 bases, and 8 bases lay outside the gene matches. The CDR3 runs to 14 residues. DNA of the CDR3: TGTGCCAGCAGTAGGGGTGTAGCGGGGGTTGAGCAGTTCTTC. Amino acid sequence: CASSRGVAGVEQFF. The whole variable domain, filled in from reference TRBV2 and TRBJ2-1, reads EPEVTQTPSHQVTQMGQEVILRCVPISNHLYFYWYRQILGQKVEFLVSFYNNEISEKSEIFDDQFSVERPDGSNFTLKIRSTKLEDSAMYFCASSRGVAGVEQFFGPGTRLTVL.

The chain uses TRBV15 and TRBJ1-1; 8 positions agree with TRBD1. With 4 bases clipped from V and 3 bases from J, the junction kept 10 bases outside the gene matches. Germline V CDR1 and CDR2: LNHNV, YYDKDF (reference sequence). CDR3 size: 16 residues. In nucleotides, the CDR3 is TGTGCCACCAGCAAGCTTATCGGACAGGGAGACACTGAAGCTTTCTTT. Translated, it gives CATSKLIGQGDTEAFF. Full variable domain (rest looked up from reference TRBV15 and TRBJ1-1): DAMVIQNPRYQVTQFGKPVTLSCSQTLNHNVMYWYQQKSSQAPKLLFHYYDKDFNNEADTPDNFQSRRPNTSFCFLDIRSPGLGDTAMYLCATSKLIGQGDTEAFFGQGTRLTVV.

The V gene is TRBV4-3, the J gene TRBJ2-2, with 7 bases lining up with TRBD1. The CDR3 has 16 residues. Germline V CDR1 and CDR2: LGHNA, YSLEER. The J segment lost 4 bases and the V segment lost 1 base, leaving 6 bases of the junction unmatched. In DNA form, the CDR3 reads TGCGCCAGCAGCCAAGTAGGGGACAGTTTCACCGGGGAGCTGTTTTTT. Translating it yields CASSQVGDSFTGELFF.

V gene TRBV19 combines with J gene TRBJ2-2, with D possibly matching TRBD1 (6 bases). CDR3 length equals 12 residues. Deletions cut 8 bases from V and 9 bases from J, with 13 bases between. Germline loops: CDR1 LNHDA, CDR2 SQIVND (reference sequence). This chain's CDR3 is CASGGQPRELFF. The CDR3 nucleotides read TGTGCCAGTGGGGGACAACCCCGGGAGCTGTTTTTT.

This clone was detected only once. This sequence joins TRBV18 and TRBJ1-5; D perhaps matches TRBD1 (5 bases). From germline, CDR1 is KGHSH and CDR2 LQKENI. The length of the CDR3 is 16 residues. Trimming removed 6 bases from V and 5 bases from J, with 20 bases in between. The CDR3 nucleotides are TGTGCCAGCTCCCTAGCGCCCCCAAGGGGATATCAGCCCCAGCATTTT. It encodes CASSLAPPRGYQPQHF.

The rearrangement joins TRBV5-1 to TRBJ2-7; TRBD2 is a possible D gene (8 bases). Germline-derived CDR1 and CDR2 are SGHRS and YFSETQ. The length of the CDR3 is 14 residues. V was pared by 4 bases and J by 6 bases, with 17 bases between. The CDR3 bases are TGCGCCAGCAGCCGGGAGGGGGACAGACGCGAGCAGTACTTC. Its protein product is CASSREGDRREQYF.

This sequence joins TRBV6-5 and TRBJ2-1; 8 nucleotides line up with TRBD1. The germline V gene encodes CDR1 MNHEY and CDR2 SVGAGI. The CDR3 is 15 amino acids. Trimming took 6 bases from V and 6 from J; bases not matched to a gene: 10. The CDR3 region is CASSSGQGRGNEQFF. The CDR3 bases are TGTGCCAGCAGCAGCGGACAGGGCAGGGGCAATGAGCAGTTCTTC.

In this sample, this clone turned up once. The gene calls are TRBV4-1 and TRBJ1-1; D gene unclear. Germline V gene data show CDR1 as MGHRA and CDR2 as YSYEKL. Trimming removed 1 base at V and 0 bases at J, with 15 bases between. This CDR3 comprises 17 residues. The CDR3 nucleotides are TGCGCCAGCAGCCAAGCGGCCGAGCGATACATGAACACTGAAGCTTTCTTT. This codes for CASSQAAERYMNTEAFF.

The V call is TRBV7-9, the J call TRBJ2-7, with 8 bases fitting TRBD1. CDR1 is SEHNR, CDR2 FQNEAQ, per germline (reference sequence). The CDR3 sequence is 14 residues long. Germline trimming cut 5 bases from V and 1 base from J; bases unmatched to any gene: 4. The CDR3 DNA reads TGTGCCAGCAGCGTAGGACAGGGATCCTACGAGCAGTACTTC. It specifies CASSVGQGSYEQYF.

The CDR3 loop is CASRVGRTSGNTIYF. For the CDR3, the DNA is TGTGCCAGCAGGGTAGGAAGGACTTCTGGAAACACCATATATTTT. This chain connects TRBV6-5 to TRBJ1-3; D is unclear. Trimming took off 6 bases at V and 1 base at J, with 13 bases between the two ends. Germline V gene data show CDR1 as MNHEY and CDR2 as SVGAGI. This CDR3 is built from 15 residues.

J is TRBJ1-2 and V is TRBV12-5, with 9 bases that match TRBD1. There are 16 residues in the CDR3. Germline CDR1 reads LGHNT; CDR2 reads FRNRAP. V was pared by 3 bases and J by 4 bases, with 9 bases of the junction left unmatched. In DNA, the CDR3 is TGTGCTAGTGGTTTAACACCAGGACAGGGGATCTATGGCTACACCTTC. This gives the protein CASGLTPGQGIYGYTF.

The gene calls are TRBV9 and TRBJ1-1, with TRBD1 matching 7 bases. Germline-derived CDR1 and CDR2 are SGDLS and YYNGEE. The J segment lost 5 bases and the V segment lost 3 bases, leaving 4 bases of the junction unmatched. The CDR3 length is 13 residues. CDR3 amino acids: CASSAGQRTEAFF. The CDR3 DNA sequence: TGTGCCAGCAGCGCGGGACAGAGAACTGAAGCTTTCTTT.

This sequence joins TRBV18 and TRBJ2-7, with 7 bases that match TRBD1. V lost 6 bases to trimming and J lost 5 bases; unmatched junction nucleotides: 7. The CDR3 covers 13 residues. The germline V gene encodes CDR1 KGHSH and CDR2 LQKENI. CDR3 in DNA: TGTGCCAGCTCGACAGGGATCGTCGACGAGCAGTACTTC. Translation: CASSTGIVDEQYF.

The chain couples TRBV5-6 to TRBJ2-4; TRBD1 aligns across 8 bases. Germline V CDR1 and CDR2: SGHDT, YYEEEE. The ends lost 7 bases at V and 5 bases at J; junction bases unmatched: 8. The CDR3 spans 14 residues. As DNA, the CDR3 is TGTGCCAGCCGAGACGGACAGGGAGAAAACATTCAGTACTTC. It codes for CASRDGQGENIQYF.

This chain links TRBV7-9 with TRBJ2-2, with no clear D. Trimming stripped 6 bases from V and 4 bases from J, with 9 bases between. The CDR3 contains 13 residues. Germline loops: CDR1 SEHNR, CDR2 FQNEAQ (reference sequence). CDR3 DNA: TGTGCCAGCAGAGCTCTTGTCACCGGGGAGCTGTTTTTT. It yields the protein CASRALVTGELFF.

The rearrangement uses TRBV12-3 or TRBV12-4 and TRBJ1-5; D possibly corresponds to TRBD1 (6 bases). The CDR3 totals 13 residues. The germline V and J ends were trimmed by 5 bases and 5 bases, with 10 bases remaining between them. In nucleotides, the CDR3 is TGTGCCAGCAGTGGGGGCTGGGATCAGCCCCAGCATTTT. This gives the protein CASSGGWDQPQHF.

V is TRBV24-1 and J is TRBJ2-2, with a possible D match to TRBD2 (7 bases). CDR1 and CDR2 from the germline V gene are KGHDR and SFDVKD. The CDR3 runs to 15 residues. V was pared by 2 bases and J by 6 bases, with 12 bases between. The CDR3 here is CATSDSQGRAGELFF. The CDR3 DNA is TGTGCCACCAGTGATTCGCAGGGGAGGGCCGGGGAGCTGTTTTTT.